This T cell receptor (beta chain) was profiled in a study of cytomegalovirus exposure and HLA in healthy donors. On this clone: Its specificity is not known.

Germline V gene lookup returns CDR1 SGDLS and CDR2 YYNGEE. Germline trimming cut 0 bases from V and 9 bases from J; bases unmatched to any gene: 5. The CDR3 totals 14 residues. PCR involved 60 Vbeta and 13 Jbeta primers. Clones were read by immunoSEQ multiplex PCR, and TCRdb kept only the in-frame ones, dropping some. There are about 130,000 clones in the sample; 75% to 90% occur only once, and over 3% lies in the top ten. Study outcomes and limitations: Indistinguishable V segments such as TRBV6-2 and TRBV6-3 were excluded. When a later analysis was performed, an Asian-associated ancestry cluster reportedly had fewer N-insertions than the approximately 600-donor mean. Per published reports, the classifier diagnosed cytomegalovirus status with high specificity and sensitivity.

Sequencing input: PBMCs. The sequence derives from a woman between 35 and 50 years old in good health and CMV-seronegative. The V and J genes are TRBV9 and TRBJ2-1; 8 bases are shared with TRBD2. The CDR3 region is CASSVAGGAGEQFF. The CDR3 DNA reads as TGTGCCAGCAGCGTAGCCGGGGGGGCCGGTGAGCAGTTCTTC. The whole variable domain, filled in from reference TRBV9 and TRBJ2-1, reads DSGVTQTPKHLITATGQRVTLRCSPRSGDLSVYWYQQSLDQGLQFLIQYYNGEERAKGNILERFSAQQFPDLHSELNLSSLELGDSALYFCASSVAGGAGEQFFGPGTRLTVL.